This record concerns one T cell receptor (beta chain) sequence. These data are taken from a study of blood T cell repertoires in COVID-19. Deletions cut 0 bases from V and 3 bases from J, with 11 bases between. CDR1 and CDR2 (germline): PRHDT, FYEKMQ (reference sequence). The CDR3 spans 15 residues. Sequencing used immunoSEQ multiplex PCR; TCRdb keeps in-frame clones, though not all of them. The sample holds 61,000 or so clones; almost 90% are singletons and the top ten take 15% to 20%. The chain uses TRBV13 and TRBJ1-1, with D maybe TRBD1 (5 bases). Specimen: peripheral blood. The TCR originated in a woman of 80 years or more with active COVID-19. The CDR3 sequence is CASSLGVPGYTEAFF. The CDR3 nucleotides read TGTGCCAGCAGCTTAGGCGTTCCAGGGTACACTGAAGCTTTCTTT.